This entry features one TCR beta chain sequence. Antigen specificity is unknown. Profiling relied on immunoSEQ multiplex PCR, and the TCRdb table lists in-frame clones only, not all of them. The repertoire holds 120,000 to 150,000 clones, about 86% seen once, with 7.9% in the top ten. The source of the sample is a study of cytomegalovirus exposure and HLA in healthy donors. General observations from the study: Accounts indicate the classifier identified cytomegalovirus status with strong specificity and sensitivity. The investigators catalogued 150 or so TCR beta chains as cytomegalovirus-associated. The tendency of first-cohort TCR clusters to co-occur in the 110 or so validation repertoires emerged from a later analysis. As confirmed in vitro, a few CMV-associated chains were specific for CMV antigens.

J was trimmed by 4 bases and V by 2 bases; bases with no gene match: 7. The CDR3 loop spans 16 amino acids. The TCR sequence derives from a woman in her late teens or twenties in good health and CMV-seropositive. V usage is TRBV23-1 and J usage is TRBJ1-4; 7 bases match TRBD1. TRBV23-1 is treated as an ORF (open reading frame) with a function not yet certain. The sample comprised PBMCs. The CDR3 protein is CASSQGGQKVNEKLFF. In nucleotides, the CDR3 is TGCGCCAGCAGTCAAGGGGGACAGAAGGTTAATGAAAAACTGTTTTTT.